These 5 T cell receptor beta chains originate from one sample sequenced in a study of T cell responses to AZD1222 COVID-19 vaccine. Here immunoSEQ multiplex PCR was the method, and the copy in TCRdb shows in-frame clones only, minus some. The table lists more than 85,000 clones, roughly 90% of them singletons. This specimen was peripheral blood, taken on day 0 of AZD1222 vaccination. All receptors come from an adult in good health.

V and J are TRBV21-1 and TRBJ2-7; TRBD1, the D gene given by the table, was not confirmed from the DNA. TRBV21-1 is annotated as a pseudogene. This CDR3 region has 14 residues. Here the CDR3 DNA reads TGTGCCAGCAGCAGTCAGACAGGGAAAAGGGAGCAGTACTTC. Translated, it gives CASSSQTGKREQYF.

On this clone: At one of its ends the junction is not consistent with the germline gene, which may arise from a read error. As DNA, the CDR3 is TGTGCCAGTAGTGTAGACAGGGGTGACTATGGCTACACCTTC. It encodes CASSVDRGDYGYTF. This chain connects TRBV19 to TRBJ1-2; TRBD1 matches 8 bases. The CDR3 is 14 amino acids. Germline values: CDR1 LNHDA, CDR2 SQIVND (reference sequence).

The sample holds many counts of this clone. V usage is TRBV6-5 and J usage is TRBJ1-1, with D perhaps TRBD1 (5 bases). Germline values: CDR1 MNHEY, CDR2 SVGAGI. V lost 8 bases to trimming and J lost 9 bases, with 13 bases between them. The CDR3 length is 11 residues. The chain's CDR3 is CASPGAEQAFF. CDR3 nucleotide sequence: TGTGCCAGCCCTGGGGCGGAACAAGCTTTCTTT.

The rearrangement uses TRBV4-3 and TRBJ2-1; D could derive from TRBD1 or TRBD2 (5 bases each). Germline values: CDR1 LGHNA, CDR2 YSLEER. The CDR3 is made up of 12 amino acids. V was clipped by 3 bases and J by 11 bases, with 11 bases between them. DNA of the CDR3: TGCGCCAGCAGCCATGCCGGGACCCAGCAGTTCTTC. Protein sequence: CASSHAGTQQFF.

This clone appeared once. This chain joins TRBV4-1 and TRBJ1-1; 7 bases line up with TRBD1. Trimming removed 2 bases from V and 2 bases from J; junction bases left unmatched: 11. Germline values: CDR1 MGHRA, CDR2 YSYEKL. The CDR3 totals 17 residues. The CDR3 is CASSQSRGGRANTEAFF. CDR3 in DNA: TGCGCCAGCAGCCAATCCAGGGGGGGCAGAGCAAACACTGAAGCTTTCTTT.